Described below is a single T cell receptor (beta chain) sequence and its context. Germline loops: CDR1 MNHEY, CDR2 SVGAGI. The CDR3 consists of 15 residues. The ends were cut back, 5 bases at V and 9 bases at J, with 20 bases in the middle. The repertoire was sequenced with immunoSEQ multiplex PCR; TCRdb's copy has only in-frame clones and lacks some. Altogether 40,000 to 50,000 clones are present, approximately 90% being singletons, with the ten largest covering more than 4.5%. This record belongs to a study of blood T cell repertoires in COVID-19. Sequenced: peripheral blood. This chain joins TRBV6-5 and TRBJ2-1; D may be TRBD1 (6 bases). The TCR sequence derives from a human donor in a cohort sampled during active COVID-19. CDR3 nucleotide sequence: TGTGCCAGCAGTCCACCGGGACAAGTCGCCGTTGAGCAGTTCTTC. Its protein product is CASSPPGQVAVEQFF.